The 9 T cell receptor beta chains below all came from one sample that was sequenced in a study of blood T cell repertoires in COVID-19. Only in-frame clones appear in the TCRdb table, and some are missing; sequencing was by immunoSEQ multiplex PCR. The data hold roughly 280,000 clones, with 80% to 90% observed a single time. Sequenced: peripheral blood. All receptors derive from a man aged 60 to 75 with acute or convalescent COVID-19.

J is TRBJ2-3 and V is TRBV6-2 or TRBV6-3; perhaps TRBD2 as D (7 bases). Between the trimmed V and J ends, which lost 7 bases and 4 bases, there was a span of 18 bases. CDR1 is MNHEY and CDR2 is SVGEGT in the germline V gene. CDR3 size: 15 residues. CDR3 nucleotides: TGTGCCAGCACCCCTCGAGGGGGGGGCGCAGATACGCAGTATTTT. Its translation: CASTPRGGGADTQYF.

V usage is TRBV3-1 (or the pseudogene TRBV3-2) and J usage is TRBJ2-7; D is unresolved. This CDR3 is built from 11 residues. V shed 6 bases and J shed 3 bases, with 6 bases lying between them. Germline V gene lookup returns CDR1 LGHDT and CDR2 YNNKEL (reference sequence). The CDR3 nucleotides read TGTGCCAGCAGTACTTACTACGAGCAGTACTTC. Its protein product is CASSTYYEQYF.

V and J are TRBV6-6 and TRBJ2-3; tentatively, D is TRBD2 (6 bases). V gave up 8 bases and J gave up 2 bases, with 14 bases separating them. CDR1 MNHNY and CDR2 SVGAGI come from the germline V gene (reference sequence). The length of the CDR3 is 14 residues. For the CDR3, the DNA is TGTGCCAGCGCCGGGACTCAATCCACAGATACGCAGTATTTT. Amino acids: CASAGTQSTDTQYF.

The table lists this clone with a count of one. The J gene is TRBJ2-1, the V gene TRBV7-2, with 11 bases identical to TRBD2. V lost 5 bases, J lost 9 bases, and 6 bases stayed unmatched. This CDR3 comprises 14 residues. Germline V gives CDR1 SGHTA, CDR2 FQGNSA. The CDR3 region is CASSTSGSISEQFF. DNA of the CDR3: TGTGCCAGCAGCACTAGCGGGAGCATCTCTGAGCAGTTCTTC.

The chain couples TRBV27 to TRBJ1-6, with D possibly matching TRBD1 (6 bases). In germline, CDR1 is MNHEY, CDR2 SMNVEV (reference sequence). V was pared by 7 bases and J by 4 bases, with 8 bases between. CDR3 length: 13 amino acids. CDR3: CASTGTYNSPLHF. The CDR3 nucleotides read TGTGCCAGCACCGGGACATATAATTCACCCCTCCACTTT.

This chain links TRBV11-2 with TRBJ1-5; D not certain. The CDR3 covers 12 residues. V gave up 5 bases and J gave up 9 bases, with 11 bases separating them. Germline V gene lookup returns CDR1 SGHAT and CDR2 FQNNGV. The CDR3 sequence is CASSPVEGPQHF. The CDR3 DNA follows: TGTGCCAGCAGCCCAGTTGAGGGGCCCCAGCATTTT.

This clone was seen just once. The chain uses TRBV2 and TRBJ2-3; 7 positions agree with TRBD1. CDR3 length equals 14 residues. CDR1 SNHLY and CDR2 FYNNEI come from the germline V gene. V was pared by 3 bases and J by 6 bases, with 6 bases of the junction left unmatched. The CDR3 nucleotides read TGTGCCAGCAGTGAGGAGACAGGGATGGATACGCAGTATTTT. Its translation is CASSEETGMDTQYF.

This chain connects TRBV2 to TRBJ2-5; a possible D gene is TRBD2 (6 bases). Between the trimmed V and J ends, which lost 0 bases and 3 bases, there was a span of 8 bases. Germline CDR1 is SNHLY and CDR2 is FYNNEI. This CDR3 has 14 residues. Written as DNA, the CDR3 is TGTGCCAGCAGTGAAGCGGGGGGAAAAGAGACCCAGTACTTC. Encoded protein: CASSEAGGKETQYF.

This clone was seen only once. This chain links TRBV19 with TRBJ2-5; weak D call: TRBD2 (6 bases). CDR1 and CDR2 from the germline V gene are LNHDA and SQIVND (reference sequence). This CDR3 contains 14 residues. V lost 5 bases and J lost 1, with 11 bases in between. The CDR3 loop is CASSYGSLQETQYF. In DNA, the CDR3 is TGTGCCAGTAGTTACGGGAGCCTCCAAGAGACCCAGTACTTC.